This TCR beta chain was identified in a study of cytomegalovirus exposure and HLA in healthy donors (dated by TCRdb to about 2017). In terms of the full investigation: According to a later analysis, one platform produced both the roughly 130 validation repertoires and the 666 repertoires of the first cohort. To predict cytomegalovirus infection status, the study combined high-throughput TCR immunosequencing, statistical association of individual TCRs with disease status, and machine learning. The aim of the study was to test whether cataloging public T cell receptors could identify signatures of past pathogen exposure. In addition to the first cohort of around 670 subjects, a separate validation cohort of around 110 different subjects was used.

Donors formed part of the validation cohort, which comprised approximately 130 subjects and was distinct from the first cohort of under 800 subjects. Of note for this clone: Its antigen remains unidentified. No much larger clone is present one base from it, and per-base qualities are unavailable.

The paper's findings and limits, for the study overall: Subsequent analysis determined that TCRs grouped into clusters in the first cohort also showed a tendency toward co-occurrence across the 130 or so validation repertoires, and about 94% of cluster scores exceeded 0. It was suggested by the authors that the approach could potentially be generalized to other disease states and immunological phenotypes. In both the original and validation cohorts, the classifier was reported to diagnose cytomegalovirus status with high specificity and sensitivity. A total of about 180 TCR beta chains were listed by the study as associated with cytomegalovirus. The validation cohort had no HLA typing available for a later analysis, so co-occurrence within that cohort was assessed over all 120 or so repertoires. In vitro tests confirmed that three of the cytomegalovirus-associated TCR beta chains recognize cytomegalovirus antigens. While some public TCRs were present in many individuals, most TCR sequences turned up only very rarely across donors.

The germline V gene (reference sequence) supplies CDR1 MNHEY and CDR2 SMNVEV. V and J are truncated by 0 bases and 2 bases respectively, leaving an intervening sequence of 11 bases. The CDR3, from cysteine to phenylalanine, totals 15 residues. The read is trimmed to its CDR3 DNA, 45 bases read in frame from base 1. To prepare the library, the immunoSEQ multiplex PCR assay was applied. The authors' analysis ran thus. A statistical classification framework was built to diagnose cytomegalovirus status from the catalog of TCR beta chain sequences. TCRdb provides this immuneACCESS table in a form limited to in-frame rearrangements. Some clones are lacking; in checked studies, under half of them reflect an unresolved V gene, and why the rest are absent is not known. The DNA gave D and trimming, while V, J and clone size come from that table. The sample data list some 49,000 clones, and almost 95% of these were observed just once. The ten largest clones represent more than 1.4% of the sample.

This TCR was recovered from a man aged 18 to 29 in good health and CMV-seronegative. The chain employs TRBV27 and TRBJ2-7, and perhaps TRBD1 as D gene, on 6 matching bases. The sample consisted of PBMCs. This receptor carries the CDR3 CASSLSSGAPYEQYF. The DNA sequence follows: TGTGCCAGCAGTTTATCTTCAGGGGCCCCCTACGAGCAGTACTTC.